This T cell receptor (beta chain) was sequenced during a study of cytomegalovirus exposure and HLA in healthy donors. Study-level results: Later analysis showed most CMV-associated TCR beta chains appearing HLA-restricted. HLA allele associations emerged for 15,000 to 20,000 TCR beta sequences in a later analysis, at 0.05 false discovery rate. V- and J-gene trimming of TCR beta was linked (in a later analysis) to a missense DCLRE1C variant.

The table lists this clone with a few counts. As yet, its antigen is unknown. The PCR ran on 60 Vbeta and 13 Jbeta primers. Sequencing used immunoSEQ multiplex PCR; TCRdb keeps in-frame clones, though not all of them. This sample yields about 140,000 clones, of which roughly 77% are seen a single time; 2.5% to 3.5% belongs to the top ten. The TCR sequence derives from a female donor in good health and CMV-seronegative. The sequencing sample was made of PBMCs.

The CDR3 reads CASSLRGNQPQHF. In DNA form, the CDR3 reads TGTGCCAGCAGCTTAAGGGGAAATCAGCCCCAGCATTTT. The rearrangement uses TRBV7-9 and TRBJ1-5, with D possibly TRBD1 on 5 matching bases. CDR1 is SEHNR and CDR2 is FQNEAQ in the germline V gene (reference sequence). This CDR3 comprises 13 residues. The germline V and J ends were trimmed by 2 bases and 4 bases, with 6 bases remaining between them.